This T cell receptor (beta chain) was retrieved from a study of T cell responses to AZD1222 COVID-19 vaccine. Using immunoSEQ multiplex PCR, the repertoire was profiled, and TCRdb retains in-frame clones only, with some absent. The table shows 110,000 or so clones, with approximately 85% occurring only once. This clone has a handful of counts. Trimming at V came to 6 bases and at J to 3 bases, leaving 6 bases not matched to a gene. This CDR3 region has 14 residues. The V gene's germline CDR1 is SGHVS and CDR2 FNYEAQ. This TCR was sampled from an adult in good health. The source was peripheral blood, collected on day 0 of MenACWY control vaccination. The chain carries TRBV7-6 and TRBJ2-5, with 8 bases lining up with TRBD1. The CDR3 loop reads CASSTTGEEETQYF. CDR3 nucleotide sequence: TGTGCCAGCAGTACGACAGGGGAGGAAGAGACCCAGTACTTC.